Included here is one TCR beta chain sequence, with context. Only in-frame clones appear in the TCRdb table, and some are missing; sequencing was by immunoSEQ multiplex PCR. The sample yields 200,000 to 300,000 clones, about four fifths seen once. Germline lookup yields CDR1 SNHLY and CDR2 FYNNEI. This CDR3 region has 12 residues. J was trimmed by 4 bases and V by 6 bases; bases with no gene match: 3. The data were taken from a study of blood T cell repertoires in COVID-19. The source of this sequence is a woman of 80 years or more with COVID-19, enrolled during active disease. V is TRBV2 and J is TRBJ2-7; TRBD2 aligns across 7 bases. The material sequenced was peripheral blood. The CDR3: CASRRGRYEQYF. For the CDR3, the DNA is TGTGCCAGCAGGCGGGGGAGGTACGAGCAGTACTTC.